The text below deals with one T cell receptor beta chain. What it recognizes is unknown. This record belongs to a study of identifying expanded T cells in peripheral blood. General study points: Differentially abundant clones: roughly 1.2 between replicates, approximately 16 at around 15 days, less than 20 at four.

Germline V lookup: CDR1 SNHLY, CDR2 FYNNEI. CDR3 length: 12 amino acids. Germline trimming cut 6 bases from V and 8 bases from J; bases unmatched to any gene: 6. Clones were sequenced by immunoSEQ multiplex PCR, and TCRdb holds only the in-frame ones, with some missing. The data contain some 100,000 clones, around nine tenths of them seen just once; the ten biggest clones take up roughly 17%. This sequence was found in a person aged 18 to 70 in good health. Material: blood. The chain links TRBV2 to TRBJ1-2, with 7 nucleotides matching TRBD1. The DNA of the CDR3 is TGTGCCAGCAGATACGACAGGGACGGCTACACCTTC. It translates to CASRYDRDGYTF.